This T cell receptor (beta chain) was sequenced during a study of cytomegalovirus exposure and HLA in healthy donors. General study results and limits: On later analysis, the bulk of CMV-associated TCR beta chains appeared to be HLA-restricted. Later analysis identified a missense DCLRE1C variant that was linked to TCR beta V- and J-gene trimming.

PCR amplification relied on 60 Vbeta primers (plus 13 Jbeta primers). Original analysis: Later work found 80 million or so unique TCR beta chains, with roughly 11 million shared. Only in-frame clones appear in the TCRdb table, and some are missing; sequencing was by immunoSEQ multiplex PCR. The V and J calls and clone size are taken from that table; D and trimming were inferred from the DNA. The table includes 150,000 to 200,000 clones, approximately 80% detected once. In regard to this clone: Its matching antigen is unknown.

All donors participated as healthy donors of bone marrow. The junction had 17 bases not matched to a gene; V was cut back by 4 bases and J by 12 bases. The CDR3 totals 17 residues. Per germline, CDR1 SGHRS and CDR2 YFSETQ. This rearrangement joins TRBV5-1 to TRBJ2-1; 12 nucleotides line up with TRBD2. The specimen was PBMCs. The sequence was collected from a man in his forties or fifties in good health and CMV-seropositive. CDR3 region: CASSPRRASGGATGQFF. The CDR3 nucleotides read TGCGCCAGCAGCCCGAGGCGGGCTAGCGGGGGGGCTACTGGGCAGTTCTTC.